This T cell receptor beta chain was recovered during a study of regulatory T cells in long-lasting Graves disease. Germline-derived CDR1 and CDR2 are SGHNT and YYREEE (reference sequence). With V trimmed by 4 bases and J by 6 bases, 7 bases remained unmatched. This CDR3 is built from 13 residues. In building TCR beta libraries, iRepertoire HTBI primers were used together with Arm-PCR of CDR3 regions. Using its own MiXCR run on the multiplex PCR reads, TCRdb lists one record per CDR3 protein. The sample includes hundreds of thousands of distinct CDR3 sequences, over 12% seen only once; the top ten take about 8.3%. Time point defined: newly diagnosed GD, antithyroid drugs for less than 3 months. Researchers made the TCR library from RNA that was extracted from PBMCs. These data were likewise used in another study, on T cells in Graves' hyperthyroidism and ophthalmopathy.

Sample: peripheral blood mononuclear cells (PBMCs), taken at new diagnosis, from a patient treated with antithyroid drugs. The sequence derives from a woman between 40 and 50 years old with Graves disease. The genes are TRBV5-4 and TRBJ2-7; 7 nucleotides match TRBD2. CDR3 nucleotides: TGTGCCAGCAGCCCCGCGGGAGTCTCCGAGCAGTACTTC. It translates to CASSPAGVSEQYF.